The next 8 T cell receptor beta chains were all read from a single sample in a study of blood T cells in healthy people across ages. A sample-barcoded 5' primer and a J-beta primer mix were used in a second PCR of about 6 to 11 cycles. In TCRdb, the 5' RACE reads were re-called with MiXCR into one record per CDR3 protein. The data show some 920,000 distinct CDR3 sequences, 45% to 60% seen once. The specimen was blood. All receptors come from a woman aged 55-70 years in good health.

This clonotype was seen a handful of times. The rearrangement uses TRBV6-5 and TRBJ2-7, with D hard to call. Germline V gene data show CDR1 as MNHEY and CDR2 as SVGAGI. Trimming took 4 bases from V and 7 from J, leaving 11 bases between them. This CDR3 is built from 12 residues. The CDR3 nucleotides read TGTGCCAGCAGTTCCCTACTCCATGAGCAGTACTTC. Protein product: CASSSLLHEQYF.

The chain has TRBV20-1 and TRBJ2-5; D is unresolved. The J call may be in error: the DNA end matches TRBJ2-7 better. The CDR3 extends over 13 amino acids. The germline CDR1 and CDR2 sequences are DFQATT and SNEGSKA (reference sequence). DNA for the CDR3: TGCAGTGCTAGAAAAAGAGGCCAGACCGAGCAGTACTTC. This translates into CSARKRGQTEQYF.

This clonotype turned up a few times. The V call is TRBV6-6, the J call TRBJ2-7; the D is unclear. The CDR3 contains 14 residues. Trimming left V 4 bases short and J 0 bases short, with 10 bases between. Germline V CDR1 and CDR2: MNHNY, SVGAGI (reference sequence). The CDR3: CASSLTLTSYEQYF. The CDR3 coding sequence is TGTGCCAGCAGTTTAACTCTGACCTCCTACGAGCAGTACTTC.

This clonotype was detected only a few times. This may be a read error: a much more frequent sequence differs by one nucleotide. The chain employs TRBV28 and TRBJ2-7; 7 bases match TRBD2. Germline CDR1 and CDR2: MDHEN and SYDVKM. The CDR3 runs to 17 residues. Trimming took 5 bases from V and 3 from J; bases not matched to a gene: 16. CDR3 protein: CASSAPPGRIAGYEQYF. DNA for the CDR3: TGTGCCAGCAGTGCCCCTCCGGGACGCATAGCGGGCTACGAGCAGTACTTC.

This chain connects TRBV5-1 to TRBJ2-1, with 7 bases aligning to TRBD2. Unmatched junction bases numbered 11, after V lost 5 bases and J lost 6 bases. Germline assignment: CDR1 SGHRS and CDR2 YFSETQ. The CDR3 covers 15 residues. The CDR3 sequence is CASSSVGGEPNEQFF. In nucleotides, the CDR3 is TGCGCCAGCAGTTCCGTGGGGGGGGAGCCCAATGAGCAGTTCTTC.

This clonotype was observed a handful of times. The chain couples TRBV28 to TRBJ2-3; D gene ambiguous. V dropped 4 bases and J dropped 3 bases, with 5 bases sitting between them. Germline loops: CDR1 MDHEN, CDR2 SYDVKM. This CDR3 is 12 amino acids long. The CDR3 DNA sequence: TGTGCCAGCAGTTGGCAGACAGATACGCAGTATTTT. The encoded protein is CASSWQTDTQYF.

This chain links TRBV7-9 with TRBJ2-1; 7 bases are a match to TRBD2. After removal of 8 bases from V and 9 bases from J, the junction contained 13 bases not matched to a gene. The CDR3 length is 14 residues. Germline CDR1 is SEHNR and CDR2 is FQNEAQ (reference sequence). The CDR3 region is CASAASGTWREQFF. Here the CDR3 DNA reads TGTGCCAGCGCTGCCAGCGGGACCTGGCGTGAGCAGTTCTTC.

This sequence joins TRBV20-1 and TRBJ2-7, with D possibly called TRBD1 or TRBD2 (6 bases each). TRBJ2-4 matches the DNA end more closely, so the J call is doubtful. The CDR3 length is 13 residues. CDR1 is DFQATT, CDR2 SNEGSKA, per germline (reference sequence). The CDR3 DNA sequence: TGCAGTATCTCGGGCCATAGGGGGGACATTCAGTACTTC. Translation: CSISGHRGDIQYF.